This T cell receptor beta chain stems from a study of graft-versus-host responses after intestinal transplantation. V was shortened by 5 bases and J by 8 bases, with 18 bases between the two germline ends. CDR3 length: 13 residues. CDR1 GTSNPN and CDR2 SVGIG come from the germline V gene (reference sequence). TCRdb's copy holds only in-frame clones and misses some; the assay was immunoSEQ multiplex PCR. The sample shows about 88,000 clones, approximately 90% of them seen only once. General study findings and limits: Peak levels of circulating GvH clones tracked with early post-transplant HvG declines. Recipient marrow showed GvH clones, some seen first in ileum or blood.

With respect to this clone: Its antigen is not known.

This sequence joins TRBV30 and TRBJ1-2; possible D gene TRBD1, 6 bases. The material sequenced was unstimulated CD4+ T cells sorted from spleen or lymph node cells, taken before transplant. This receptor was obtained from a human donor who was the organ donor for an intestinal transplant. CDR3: CAWEAHRVGGYTF. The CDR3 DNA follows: TGTGCCTGGGAGGCTCACAGGGTGGGCGGCTACACCTTC.